This T cell receptor beta chain was identified in a study of shared clonotypes between healthy human individuals. About the research overall: Donors consisted of a couple of women and three men between 18 and 49.

This clone was counted once. As yet, its antigen is unknown. Donors included only healthy HIV-negative adults lacking recent acute infections or vaccinations. The table came from immunoSEQ multiplex PCR; TCRdb's copy has only in-frame clones and leaves some out. The profile shows roughly 520,000 clones, 90% to 97% of them singletons. Study findings and constraints: Despite large depth, rarefaction showed incomplete sorted-subset sequencing.

The clonotype comes from a woman aged 25 to 39 in good health. The specimen was naive CD4+ T cells sorted from blood. Subset of the sample: CD45RA+ positively selected.

The CDR3 protein is CASSEWGYGYTF. The CDR3 nucleotides are TGTGCCAGCAGTGAATGGGGGTACGGCTACACCTTC. The chain is built from TRBV6-1 and TRBJ1-2; possible D gene TRBD1, 5 bases. CDR1 and CDR2 (germline): MNHNS, SASEGT. The CDR3 is made up of 12 amino acids. V was trimmed by 2 bases and J by 8 bases, leaving 9 bases between them.